This is a list of T cell receptor beta chains from one sample in a study of blood T cell repertoires in COVID-19. Produced via immunoSEQ multiplex PCR; TCRdb's table is partial and in-frame only. The sample lists 48,000 or so clones; around 84% were seen once. The sample consisted of peripheral blood. These receptors were obtained from a woman of 80 years or more with COVID-19, enrolled during active disease. Each CDR3 is given with its conserved first and last residue. D genes are given only for firm matches. Rows may omit the clone size; those that give it use once, few, many or a size class.

V gene	J gene	D gene	clone size	CDR3 protein	CDR3 DNA
TRBV5-8	TRBJ2-3	TRBD2	.	CASSRRRGVTDTQYF	TGTGCCAGCAGTCGTCGACGGGGGGTCACAGATACGCAGTATTTT
TRBV7-9	TRBJ2-5	TRBD2	.	CASSLDLAGEGETQYF	TGTGCCAGCAGCTTAGATTTAGCGGGTGAAGGAGAGACCCAGTACTTC
TRBV6-4	TRBJ1-6	.	.	CASRRQDNSPLHF	TGTGCCAGCAGACGACAGGACAATTCACCCCTCCACTTT
TRBV19	TRBJ1-2	.	.	CASSMPWGPTEDYGYTF	TGTGCCAGTAGTATGCCATGGGGTCCCACGGAGGACTATGGCTACACCTTC
TRBV9	TRBJ2-1	TRBD2	.	CASSVGGGLGGEQFF	TGTGCCAGCAGCGTAGGAGGCGGGCTCGGGGGGGAGCAGTTCTTC
TRBV10-2	TRBJ2-1	.	.	CASRAGTDNEQFF	TGCGCCAGCAGGGCGGGGACAGACAATGAGCAGTTCTTC
TRBV5-1	TRBJ1-6	.	.	CASTPFAGSPNSPLHF	TGCGCCAGCACGCCTTTCGCCGGGAGCCCTAATTCACCCCTCCACTTT
TRBV19	TRBJ1-2	.	once	CASSIGGPYGYTF	TGTGCCAGTAGTATCGGGGGGCCCTATGGCTACACCTTC
TRBV24-1	TRBJ1-2	TRBD1	.	CATSDRGQGDGYTF	TGTGCCACCAGTGACCGAGGACAGGGAGACGGCTACACCTTC
TRBV28	TRBJ2-3	TRBD1	.	CASSRLQGALGTDTQYF	TGTGCCAGCAGTCGACTCCAGGGGGCGTTGGGCACAGATACGCAGTATTTT
TRBV6-5	TRBJ1-1	.	.	CASRATVNTEAFF	TGTGCCAGCAGGGCCACAGTGAACACTGAAGCTTTCTTT
TRBV11-2	TRBJ2-3	.	.	CASSLQLSTDTQYF	TGTGCCAGCAGCTTACAACTGAGCACAGATACGCAGTATTTT
TRBV6-5	TRBJ2-5	TRBD1	.	CASRPGQGIETQYF	TGTGCCAGCAGGCCGGGACAGGGGATAGAGACCCAGTACTTC
TRBV5-4	TRBJ1-2	.	.	CASSLGTGGDYGYTF	TGTGCCAGCAGCTTGGGAACGGGGGGGGACTATGGCTACACCTTC
TRBV21-1	TRBJ1-3	.	.	CASSKEVLGSDTIYF	TGTGCCAGCAGCAAAGAGGTTCTGGGGAGTGACACCATATATTTT
TRBV21-1	TRBJ1-5	.	.	CASSKAEGESGNQPQHF	TGTGCCAGCAGCAAAGCCGAGGGGGAAAGTGGCAATCAGCCCCAGCATTTT
TRBV24-1	TRBJ2-5	TRBD2	.	CATSDPKRGTKETQYF	TGTGCCACCAGTGACCCGAAAAGAGGGACTAAAGAGACCCAGTACTTC
TRBV2	TRBJ1-2	.	.	CASSTLNYGYTF	TGTGCCAGCAGTACTTTAAACTATGGCTACACCTTC
TRBV27	TRBJ1-6	.	.	CASSLFAGGGFNSPLHF	TGTGCCAGCAGTTTATTTGCAGGAGGAGGTTTTAATTCACCCCTCCACTTT
TRBV3-1/TRBV3-2	TRBJ2-3	TRBD2	.	CASSTSGGGYTQYF	TGTGCCAGCAGTACTAGCGGGGGGGGTTATACGCAGTATTTT
TRBV6-5	TRBJ2-7	TRBD1	.	CASSYSDRGHYEQYF	TGTGCCAGCAGTTACTCCGACAGGGGACACTACGAGCAGTACTTC
TRBV18	TRBJ1-3	.	.	CASSPRVADILRSGNTIYF	TGTGCCAGCTCACCACGTGTTGCGGACATACTCCGCTCTGGAAACACCATATATTTT
TRBV29-1	TRBJ2-7	TRBD1	few	CSSLTGTGHEQYF	TGCAGCTCTCTCACCGGGACAGGGCACGAGCAGTACTTC